This TCR beta chain originates from a study of blood T cell repertoires in COVID-19. Per the germline V gene, CDR1 is LGHDT and CDR2 is YNNKEL (reference sequence). Trimming removed 0 bases from V and 1 base from J; junction bases left unmatched: 5. The CDR3 has 17 amino acids. Profiled with immunoSEQ multiplex PCR; TCRdb holds only in-frame clones, not every one. The sample gives roughly 190,000 clones, approximately 85% of which show up once; around 7.8% is in the top ten. The V gene is TRBV3-1 (or the pseudogene TRBV3-2), the J gene TRBJ2-3, with TRBD2 matching over 9 bases. The TCR sequence derives from a woman aged 55-69 years with acute or convalescent COVID-19. The sequencing sample was made of peripheral blood. The CDR3 loop reads CASSQEMRLAGTDTQYF. CDR3 sequence (DNA): TGTGCCAGCAGCCAAGAGATGAGACTAGCGGGCACAGATACGCAGTATTTT.